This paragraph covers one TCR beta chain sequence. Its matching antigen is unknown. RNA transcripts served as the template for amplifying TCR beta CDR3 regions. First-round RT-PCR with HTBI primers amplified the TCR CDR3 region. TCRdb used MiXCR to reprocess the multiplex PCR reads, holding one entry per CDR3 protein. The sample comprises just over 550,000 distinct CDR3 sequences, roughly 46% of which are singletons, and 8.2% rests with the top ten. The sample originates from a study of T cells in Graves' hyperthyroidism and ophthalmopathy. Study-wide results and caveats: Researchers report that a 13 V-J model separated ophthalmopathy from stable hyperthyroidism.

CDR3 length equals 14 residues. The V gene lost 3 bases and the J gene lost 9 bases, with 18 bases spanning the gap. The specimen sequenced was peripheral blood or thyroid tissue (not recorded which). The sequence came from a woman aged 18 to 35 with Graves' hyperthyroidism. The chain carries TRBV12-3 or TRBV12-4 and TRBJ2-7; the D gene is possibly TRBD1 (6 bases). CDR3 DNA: TGTGCCAGCAGTTTGGTGGGGGCTGTCTCTGCGCAGTACTTC. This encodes CASSLVGAVSAQYF.